This T cell receptor beta chain comes out of a study of human T cells and chemical hapten exposure. Time point: pre-sensitization, week 0. The treatment: therapeutic diphenylcyclopropenone sensitization with weekly scalp DPC. The sample holds a few counts of this clonotype. TCRdb reanalysed the RACE reads using MiXCR and keeps one entry per CDR3 protein. The profile shows under 200,000 distinct CDR3 sequences, 30% of them singletons. In germline, CDR1 is LGHNA, CDR2 YSLEER. The germline V and J ends were trimmed by 0 bases and 8 bases, with 11 bases remaining between them. This CDR3 comprises 13 residues.

The V call is TRBV4-3, the J call TRBJ2-7, with a possible D match to TRBD1 (5 bases). Sequences were derived from whole blood, sampled in connection with sensitization to the hapten diphenylcyclopropenone (DPC). The receptor comes from a woman aged 25 to 45 with alopecia areata. Some clones in this sample may be carry-over from other donors' samples. CDR3 coding DNA: TGCGCCAGCAGCCAAGATGGTCAGGGTAAGCAGTACTTC. This sequence encodes CASSQDGQGKQYF.